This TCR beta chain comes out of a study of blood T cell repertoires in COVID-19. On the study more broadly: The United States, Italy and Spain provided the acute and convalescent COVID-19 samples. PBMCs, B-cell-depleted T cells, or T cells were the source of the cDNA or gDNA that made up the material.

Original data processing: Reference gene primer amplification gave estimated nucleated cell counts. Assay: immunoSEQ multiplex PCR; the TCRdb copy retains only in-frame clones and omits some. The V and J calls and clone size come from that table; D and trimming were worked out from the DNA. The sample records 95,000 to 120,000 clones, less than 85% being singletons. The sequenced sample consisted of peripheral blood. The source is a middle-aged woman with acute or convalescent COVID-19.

The CDR3: CASSDTLPLSYEQYF. The DNA of the CDR3 is TGTGCCAGCAGTGACACTCTACCTCTTTCCTACGAGCAGTACTTC. The chain links TRBV6-1 to TRBJ2-7; D remains ambiguous. CDR3 length equals 15 residues. Deletions cut 3 bases from V and 1 base from J, with 13 bases between. Looked up from germline, CDR1 is MNHNS and CDR2 is SASEGT.